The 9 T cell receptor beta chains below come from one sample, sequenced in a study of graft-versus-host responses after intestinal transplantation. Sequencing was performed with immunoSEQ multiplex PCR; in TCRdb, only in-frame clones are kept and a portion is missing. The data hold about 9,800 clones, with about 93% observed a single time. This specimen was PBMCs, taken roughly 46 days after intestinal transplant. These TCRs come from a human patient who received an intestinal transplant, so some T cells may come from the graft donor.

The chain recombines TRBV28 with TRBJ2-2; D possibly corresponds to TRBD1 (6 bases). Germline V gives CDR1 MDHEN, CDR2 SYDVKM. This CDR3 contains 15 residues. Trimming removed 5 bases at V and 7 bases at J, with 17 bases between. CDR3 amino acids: CASSPLGETGGELFF. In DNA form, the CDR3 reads TGTGCCAGCAGTCCCCTCGGGGAGACAGGCGGGGAGCTGTTTTTT.

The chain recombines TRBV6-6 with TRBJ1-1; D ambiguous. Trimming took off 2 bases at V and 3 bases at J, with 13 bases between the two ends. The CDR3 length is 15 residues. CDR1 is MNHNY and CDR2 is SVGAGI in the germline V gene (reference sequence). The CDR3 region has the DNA TGTGCCAGCAGTTACCTCGGCCCCCTGGACACTGAAGCTTTCTTT. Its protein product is CASSYLGPLDTEAFF.

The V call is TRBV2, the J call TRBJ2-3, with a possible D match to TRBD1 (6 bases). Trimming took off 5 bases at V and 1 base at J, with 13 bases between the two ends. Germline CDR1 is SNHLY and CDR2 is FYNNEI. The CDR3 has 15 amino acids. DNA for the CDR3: TGTGCCAGCAGTCGACAGGAGCAAGGCACAGATACGCAGTATTTT. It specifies CASSRQEQGTDTQYF.

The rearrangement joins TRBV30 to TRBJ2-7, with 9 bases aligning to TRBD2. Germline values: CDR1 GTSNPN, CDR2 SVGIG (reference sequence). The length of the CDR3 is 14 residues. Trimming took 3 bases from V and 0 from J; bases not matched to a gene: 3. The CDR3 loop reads CAWRRAGGSYEQYF. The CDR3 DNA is TGTGCCTGGAGAAGAGCGGGAGGCTCCTACGAGCAGTACTTC. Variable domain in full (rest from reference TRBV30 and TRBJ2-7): SQTIHQWPATLVQPVGSPLSLECTVEGTSNPNLYWYRQAAGRGLQLLFYSVGIGQISSEVPQNLSASRPQDRQFILSSKKLLLSDSGFYLCAWRRAGGSYEQYFGPGTRLTVT.

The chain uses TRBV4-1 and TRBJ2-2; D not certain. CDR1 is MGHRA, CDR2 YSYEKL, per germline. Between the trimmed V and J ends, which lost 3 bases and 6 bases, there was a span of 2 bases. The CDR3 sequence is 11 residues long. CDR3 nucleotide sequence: TGCGCCAGCAGCCAGTCCGGGGAGCTGTTTTTT. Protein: CASSQSGELFF.

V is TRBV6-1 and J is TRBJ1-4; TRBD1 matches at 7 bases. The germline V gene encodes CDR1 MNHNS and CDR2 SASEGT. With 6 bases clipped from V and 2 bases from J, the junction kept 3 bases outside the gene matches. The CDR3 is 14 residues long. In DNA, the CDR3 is TGTGCCAGCAGCACAGGGGAGACTAATGAAAAACTGTTTTTT. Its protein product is CASSTGETNEKLFF.

The CDR3 region is CASSEWAYGYTF. For the CDR3, the DNA is TGTGCCAGCAGTGAATGGGCCTATGGCTACACCTTC. This sequence joins TRBV25-1 and TRBJ1-2; D unclear. The CDR3 is made up of 12 amino acids. The V end was cut by 1 base, the J end by 4 bases, with 4 bases between. The germline V gene encodes CDR1 MGHDK and CDR2 SYGVNS.

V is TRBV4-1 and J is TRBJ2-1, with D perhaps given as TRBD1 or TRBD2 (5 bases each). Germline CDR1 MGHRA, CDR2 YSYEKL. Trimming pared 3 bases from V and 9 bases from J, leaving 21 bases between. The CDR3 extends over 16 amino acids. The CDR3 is CASSQVGTEAPGEQFF. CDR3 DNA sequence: TGCGCCAGCAGCCAGGTCGGGACCGAAGCACCGGGTGAGCAGTTCTTC.

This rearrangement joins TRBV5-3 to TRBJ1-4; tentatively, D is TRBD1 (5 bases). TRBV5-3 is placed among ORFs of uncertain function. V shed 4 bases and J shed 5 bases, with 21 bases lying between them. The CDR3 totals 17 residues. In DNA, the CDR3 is TGTGCCAGAAGCGCGAATCCCTTGACAGAATTCAATGAAAAACTGTTTTTT. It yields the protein CARSANPLTEFNEKLFF.